This T cell receptor (beta chain) derives from a study of cytomegalovirus exposure and HLA in healthy donors. The ends were cut back, 0 bases at V and 4 bases at J, with 7 bases in the middle. The germline V gene encodes CDR1 SGHRS and CDR2 YFSETQ. The CDR3 spans 13 residues. Profiling relied on immunoSEQ multiplex PCR, and the TCRdb table lists in-frame clones only, not all of them. The repertoire holds 60,000 to 90,000 clones, with about 85% as singletons. The sample comprised PBMCs. The V call is TRBV5-1, the J call TRBJ1-2; D gene uncertain. The source of this sequence is a man aged 25 to 45 in good health and CMV-seronegative. The CDR3 nucleotides are TGCGCCAGCAGCTTGGAACAGTTCTATGGCTACACCTTC. Protein product: CASSLEQFYGYTF.